Listed below are T cell receptor beta chains from one sample, sequenced in a study of blood T cell repertoires in COVID-19. Clones were read by immunoSEQ multiplex PCR, and TCRdb kept only the in-frame ones, dropping some. In the table there are some 410,000 clones, over 75% of which are singletons. The sequencing sample was made of PBMCs or T cells enriched from blood (not recorded which). The receptors stem from a woman aged 30 to 39 with acute COVID-19. The CDR3 runs from the conserved cysteine through the conserved F or W. The D gene is left open where the match is weak. Some rows have no size entry. The others give once, few or many, or a class for an expanded clone.

CDR3 protein	V gene	J gene	clone size	D gene
CASSPRGGQFPYEQYF	TRBV9	TRBJ2-7	NA	NA
CATRAGGPPDTQYF	TRBV24-1	TRBJ2-3	NA	NA
CASSATVSNQPQHF	TRBV7-9	TRBJ1-5	NA	NA
CASSLGTGRSVYGYTF	TRBV5-4	TRBJ1-2	NA	TRBD1
CASSYHGHNEQFF	TRBV6-5	TRBJ2-1	NA	NA
CASSLEWSRGLDEQYF	TRBV5-1	TRBJ2-7	NA	NA
CAWSRAGGTNEKLFF	TRBV30	TRBJ1-4	NA	TRBD1
CASGSSSSEQFF	TRBV12-5	TRBJ2-1	NA	NA
CASSLRGSGANVLTF	TRBV27	TRBJ2-6	NA	NA
CASSPTSGTGVTDTQYF	TRBV6-6	TRBJ2-3	NA	TRBD1
CASSVVRLAGGPGDTQYF	TRBV6-1	TRBJ2-3	NA	TRBD2
CASSPGTAEQYF	TRBV18	TRBJ2-7	NA	NA
CASRRSGQMNTEAFF	TRBV6-4	TRBJ1-1	NA	TRBD1
CASSLGLANEKLFF	TRBV7-9	TRBJ1-4	NA	NA
CAWSVGFTAGVLEQFF	TRBV30	TRBJ2-1	NA	TRBD2
CASSIGGGAKNIQYF	TRBV7-3	TRBJ2-4	once	NA
CASSPSGLAGAASGYNEQFF	TRBV9	TRBJ2-1	NA	TRBD2
CASSLKTGESPLHF	TRBV27	TRBJ1-6	NA	TRBD1
CASSWQYANTGELFF	TRBV6-2/TRBV6-3	TRBJ2-2	NA	NA
CASRTSATNEKLFF	TRBV7-9	TRBJ1-4	NA	NA
CASSLGPYGYTF	TRBV7-2	TRBJ1-2	NA	NA
CASSLHMNTEAFF	TRBV14	TRBJ1-1	NA	NA
CASSLYSFTDTQYF	TRBV27	TRBJ2-3	NA	NA
CASSKVTGGTDTQYF	TRBV6-5	TRBJ2-3	NA	TRBD1
CASSERTTLNTIYF	TRBV2	TRBJ1-3	NA	NA
CASSLRRAGDGAFF	TRBV7-2	TRBJ1-1	NA	NA
CASSLARAANYGYTF	TRBV7-9	TRBJ1-2	NA	NA
CASSLAETEESPLHF	TRBV7-9	TRBJ1-6	NA	NA
CASSQTRAGGGRYTF	TRBV4-1	TRBJ1-2	once	TRBD1
CASSLFLLDLVGQGVHEQFF	TRBV5-1	TRBJ2-1	NA	TRBD1
CASSRRDRGSPLHF	TRBV14	TRBJ1-6	NA	TRBD1
CAWSPGNTEAFF	TRBV30	TRBJ1-1	NA	NA
CASSELAGAKGEQFF	TRBV10-1	TRBJ2-1	NA	TRBD2
CASSHNRQGWAYGYTF	TRBV28	TRBJ1-2	few	NA
CASSPRRQAYGYTF	TRBV27	TRBJ1-2	NA	NA
CASSSGLAGGNYEQYF	TRBV5-1	TRBJ2-7	NA	TRBD2
CASSLSSLFTDTQYF	TRBV27	TRBJ2-3	NA	NA
CASSSIAGAMSGEQYF	TRBV7-6	TRBJ2-7	NA	TRBD2
CASREIFRGGTQYF	TRBV27	TRBJ2-3	NA	NA
CASSRLVDRHMNEQFF	TRBV7-9	TRBJ2-1	NA	NA
CACFSRVGSPLHF	TRBV30	TRBJ1-6	NA	NA
CASSAGQSNTEAFF	TRBV5-1	TRBJ1-1	NA	NA
CASSLAGGGGYTF	TRBV5-1	TRBJ1-2	NA	TRBD1
CASSTSGRGAGEKLFF	TRBV19	TRBJ1-4	NA	NA
CASSRSVISGNTIYF	TRBV5-5	TRBJ1-3	NA	NA
CSVGNGMNTEAFF	TRBV29-1	TRBJ1-1	NA	NA
CASSLGQGAETQYF	TRBV25-1	TRBJ2-5	NA	TRBD1
CASSYHWRGLETQYF	TRBV7-2	TRBJ2-5	NA	NA
CAISEAATQETQYF	TRBV10-3	TRBJ2-5	NA	NA
CASSDRVEAFF	TRBV5-8	TRBJ1-1	NA	TRBD1